The 23 T cell receptor beta chains given below trace back to one sample, sequenced in a study of cytomegalovirus exposure and HLA in healthy donors. Researchers ran the PCR with 60 Vbeta and 13 Jbeta primers. Method: immunoSEQ multiplex PCR; TCRdb's copy keeps in-frame clones and lacks some. Of more than 95,000 clones listed, over 75% are singletons. Sequencing input: PBMCs. These receptor sequences come from a young woman in good health and CMV-seropositive.

This clone has just one count. The V and J genes are TRBV6-5 and TRBJ2-7; maybe TRBD1 (6 bases). V lost 5 bases, J lost 7 bases, and 12 bases lay in between. Germline CDR1 is MNHEY and CDR2 is SVGAGI. The CDR3 is 12 residues long. CDR3 bases: TGTGCCAGCAGTGCCGGACAGTGGGAGCAGTACTTC. This translates into CASSAGQWEQYF.

This clone was picked up a small number of times. The rearrangement links TRBV30 to TRBJ1-1; D remains unclear. Germline CDR1 is GTSNPN and CDR2 is SVGIG (reference sequence). The CDR3 totals 15 residues. The germline V and J ends were trimmed by 5 bases and 0 bases, with 16 bases remaining between them. In DNA, the CDR3 is TGTGCCTGGCGAGATCTAGGAAAAATGAACACTGAAGCTTTCTTT. Amino acids: CAWRDLGKMNTEAFF.

The J gene is TRBJ2-7, the V gene TRBV27; D gene uncertain. Germline V gene sequence: CDR1 MNHEY, CDR2 SMNVEV (reference sequence). The V end lost 5 bases, the J end lost 0 bases, and 8 bases lay between the germline ends. The CDR3 totals 13 residues. The CDR3 nucleotides are TGTGCCAGCAGTCCGGGTAGCTCCTACGAGCAGTACTTC. Translating it yields CASSPGSSYEQYF.

The genes are TRBV9 and TRBJ2-7; D perhaps matches TRBD2 (6 bases). V shed 1 base and J shed 7 bases, with 12 bases lying between them. Per the germline V gene, CDR1 is SGDLS and CDR2 is YYNGEE. The CDR3 sequence is 13 residues long. This CDR3 reads CASSVSGAGEQYF. CDR3 nucleotide sequence: TGTGCCAGCAGCGTATCTGGGGCGGGAGAGCAGTACTTC. Together with reference TRBV9 and TRBJ2-7, the CDR3 gives the full variable domain: DSGVTQTPKHLITATGQRVTLRCSPRSGDLSVYWYQQSLDQGLQFLIQYYNGEERAKGNILERFSAQQFPDLHSELNLSSLELGDSALYFCASSVSGAGEQYFGPGTRLTVT.

This clone was counted between two and nine times. V usage is TRBV29-1 and J usage is TRBJ1-4; TRBD1 aligns across 8 bases. Per the germline V gene, CDR1 is SQVTM and CDR2 is ANQGSEA. The CDR3 runs to 13 residues. V was clipped by 7 bases and J by 6 bases; unmatched bases: 7. CDR3 DNA: TGCAGCGCCACAGGGGGTGGTCATGAAAAACTGTTTTTT. Amino acids: CSATGGGHEKLFF. The variable domain in full, with the rest retrieved from reference TRBV29-1 and TRBJ1-4, is SAVISQKPSRDICQRGTSLTIQCQVDSQVTMMFWYRQQPGQSLTLIATANQGSEATYESGFVIDKFPISRPNLTFSTLTVSNMSPEDSSIYLCSATGGGHEKLFFGSGTQLSVL.

This clone has a handful of counts. The gene calls are TRBV7-6 and TRBJ2-7, with 11 bases matching TRBD1. V was pared by 5 bases and J by 3 bases, with 3 bases of the junction left unmatched. This CDR3 spans 14 amino acids. In germline, CDR1 is SGHVS, CDR2 FNYEAQ. CDR3 DNA: TGTGCCAGCAGCGCCGGGACAGGGGGCTACGAGCAGTACTTC. This codes for CASSAGTGGYEQYF. Variable domain in full (rest from reference TRBV7-6 and TRBJ2-7): GAGVSQSPRYKVTKRGQDVALRCDPISGHVSLYWYRQALGQGPEFLTYFNYEAQQDKSGLPNDRFSAERPEGSISTLTIQRTEQRDSAMYRCASSAGTGGYEQYFGPGTRLTVT.

The chain links TRBV4-1 to TRBJ2-7, with 9 bases matching TRBD2. Trimming removed 2 bases from V and 1 base from J; junction bases left unmatched: 3. The germline gives CDR1 MGHRA, CDR2 YSYEKL. The CDR3 covers 15 residues. This CDR3 is CASSQLSGSSYEQYF. The CDR3 region has the DNA TGCGCCAGCAGCCAACTTAGCGGGAGTTCCTACGAGCAGTACTTC.

CDR3 DNA: TGCAGCGTTTCCGGGAGTATCATGGATGAGCAGTTCTTC. It yields the protein CSVSGSIMDEQFF. The rearrangement links TRBV29-1 to TRBJ2-1; possible D gene TRBD2, 6 bases. V was trimmed by 5 bases and J by 8 bases, leaving 16 bases between them. This CDR3 has 13 amino acids. CDR1 is SQVTM and CDR2 is ANQGSEA in the germline V gene.

This clone appeared a single time. This CDR3 is CASSIQAGPTDTQYF. The CDR3 nucleotides read TGTGCCAGTAGTATCCAAGCGGGGCCCACAGATACGCAGTATTTT. The rearrangement uses TRBV19 and TRBJ2-3; 7 nucleotides agree with TRBD2. CDR3 length: 15 residues. V lost 3 bases, J lost 2 bases, and 5 bases stayed unmatched. From germline, CDR1 is LNHDA and CDR2 SQIVND (reference sequence).

The chain combines TRBV30 with TRBJ2-1, with 13 nucleotides matching TRBD2. The CDR3 covers 14 residues. The V segment lost 3 bases and the J segment 5 bases; nucleotides outside the gene matches: 1. Germline CDR1 and CDR2: GTSNPN and SVGIG (reference sequence). CDR3 nucleotide sequence: TGTGCCTGGAGCGGGACTAGCGGGAACAATGAGCAGTTCTTC. Its protein product is CAWSGTSGNNEQFF.

The chain employs TRBV2 and TRBJ1-6, with 8 bases matching TRBD1. This CDR3 is built from 14 residues. Germline lookup yields CDR1 SNHLY and CDR2 FYNNEI. J lost 6 bases, V lost 8 bases, and 6 bases had no gene match. The CDR3 coding sequence is TGTGCCAGCGACAGGGGCGATTCTAATTCACCCCTCCACTTT. It is translated as CASDRGDSNSPLHF.

This chain's CDR3 is CASSSRTGTNEKLFF. In nucleotides, the CDR3 is TGTGCCAGCAGTTCACGGACAGGGACTAATGAAAAACTGTTTTTT. V gene TRBV6-1 combines with J gene TRBJ1-4, with 8 nucleotides matching TRBD1. Trimming cost V 5 bases and J 2 bases; bases outside gene matches: 4. There are 15 residues in the CDR3. The germline gives CDR1 MNHNS, CDR2 SASEGT.

The chain combines TRBV6-5 with TRBJ2-1, with 8 positions matching TRBD2. V dropped 2 bases and J dropped 7; count of bases not matched to a gene: 4. This CDR3 is built from 14 residues. Germline-derived CDR1 and CDR2 are MNHEY and SVGAGI. Written as DNA, the CDR3 is TGTGCCAGCAGTTACGTAGCGGGGCGAAATGAGCAGTTCTTC. It is translated as CASSYVAGRNEQFF.

The chain links TRBV27 to TRBJ1-5; no clear D gene. Trimming cost V 7 bases and J 3 bases, with 16 bases left between them. Germline CDR1 reads MNHEY; CDR2 reads SMNVEV (reference sequence). The CDR3 totals 15 residues. For the CDR3, the DNA is TGTGCCAGCACCCTTACGGGTCAGCCCAATCAGCCCCAGCATTTT. Amino acids: CASTLTGQPNQPQHF.

The rearrangement links TRBV6-5 to TRBJ2-1; D is possibly TRBD2 (5 bases). The CDR3 runs to 13 residues. Trimming left V 0 bases short and J 8 bases short, with 8 bases between. CDR1 MNHEY and CDR2 SVGAGI come from the germline V gene. DNA of the CDR3: TGTGCCAGCAGTTACTCGACCGGGGATGAGCAGTTCTTC. Its protein product is CASSYSTGDEQFF.

The chain employs TRBV15 and TRBJ2-1; a possible D gene is TRBD1 (5 bases). CDR3 length: 16 residues. Germline V gene lookup returns CDR1 LNHNV and CDR2 YYDKDF (reference sequence). V was clipped by 0 bases and J by 2 bases, with 11 bases between them. CDR3 region: CATSRDPGLPYNEQFF. The CDR3 nucleotides read TGTGCCACCAGCAGAGACCCAGGGTTGCCCTACAATGAGCAGTTCTTC.

The rearrangement uses TRBV19 and TRBJ2-3, with 9 bases that match TRBD2. The germline V gene has CDR1 LNHDA and CDR2 SQIVND (reference sequence). CDR3 length: 17 amino acids. V was pared by 5 bases and J by 4 bases, with 13 bases of the junction left unmatched. CDR3: CASSPRLAVLGADTQYF. DNA of the CDR3: TGTGCCAGTAGTCCAAGACTAGCGGTCCTTGGGGCAGATACGCAGTATTTT.

The chain couples TRBV15 to TRBJ2-7, with D possibly being TRBD2 (5 bases). The CDR3 has 14 residues. Trimming shortened V by 0 bases and J by 2 bases, and 8 bases separated the two germline ends. Germline V gene lookup returns CDR1 LNHNV and CDR2 YYDKDF (reference sequence). The CDR3 sequence is CATSRDSGAYEQYF. DNA of the CDR3: TGTGCCACCAGCAGAGACAGCGGCGCCTACGAGCAGTACTTC.

CDR3 DNA sequence: TGCGCCAGCAGCCCCCGGGACAGCTCCTACGAGCAGTACTTC. Its protein product is CASSPRDSSYEQYF. J is TRBJ2-7 and V is TRBV4-1; 7 bases fit TRBD1. V lost 4 bases and J lost 0; bases outside the gene matches: 3. The CDR3 extends over 14 amino acids. CDR1 is MGHRA and CDR2 is YSYEKL in the germline V gene.

This rearrangement joins TRBV6-6 to TRBJ2-3; 8 nucleotides align to TRBD2. V lost 1 base and J lost 4; bases outside the gene matches: 4. Germline V CDR1 and CDR2: MNHNY, SVGAGI (reference sequence). This CDR3 has 15 residues. In DNA form, the CDR3 reads TGTGCCAGCAGTTACTGGAGCGGGGGCTCAGATACGCAGTATTTT. Encoded protein: CASSYWSGGSDTQYF.

The chain uses TRBV6-5 and TRBJ2-3, with 11 bases that match TRBD2. CDR3 length: 14 residues. V shed 4 bases, J shed 4 bases, and the junction held 1 base outside the gene matches. The germline V gene encodes CDR1 MNHEY and CDR2 SVGAGI. Written as DNA, the CDR3 is TGTGCCAGCAGTTTACTAGCGGGAGCAGATACGCAGTATTTT. Amino acids: CASSLLAGADTQYF.

The gene calls are TRBV5-1 and TRBJ2-2; TRBD1 is a possible D gene (5 bases). The CDR3 covers 17 residues. The germline V and J ends were trimmed by 2 bases and 0 bases, with 14 bases remaining between them. Per the germline V gene, CDR1 is SGHRS and CDR2 is YFSETQ. CDR3 sequence: CASSLKQDRTNTGELFF. CDR3 nucleotides: TGCGCCAGCAGCTTAAAACAGGACCGTACGAACACCGGGGAGCTGTTTTTT. Full variable domain (outside the CDR3, taken from reference TRBV5-1 and TRBJ2-2): KAGVTQTPRYLIKTRGQQVTLSCSPISGHRSVSWYQQTPGQGLQFLFEYFSETQRNKGNFPGRFSGRQFSNSRSEMNVSTLELGDSALYLCASSLKQDRTNTGELFFGEGSRLTVL.

The V gene is TRBV28, the J gene TRBJ2-5; D may be TRBD1 (5 bases). Trimming pared 8 bases from V and 3 bases from J, leaving 10 bases between. The CDR3 consists of 12 residues. Germline-derived CDR1 and CDR2 are MDHEN and SYDVKM. The DNA of the CDR3 is TGTGCCAGCCTGTCAGGGAAAGAGACCCAGTACTTC. This codes for CASLSGKETQYF. Combining the CDR3 with reference TRBV28 and TRBJ2-5 gives the whole variable domain DVKVTQSSRYLVKRTGEKVFLECVQDMDHENMFWYRQDPGLGLRLIYFSYDVKMKEKGDIPEGYSVSREKKERFSLILESASTNQTSMYLCASLSGKETQYFGPGTRLLVL.